This TCR beta chain came from a study of STAT5B mutations in CD4+ large granular lymphocyte leukemia. Germline values: CDR1 SGHRS, CDR2 YFSETQ. Trimming took 3 bases from V and 1 from J; bases not matched to a gene: 1. The CDR3 spans 14 residues. Details on this clone: No antigen is known for it.

Study outcomes and limitations: Without HLA matching, higher CD4+ than CD8+ T-LGLL clonality could reflect small sample size.

TCRdb keeps only in-frame clones here, not all; method: immunoSEQ multiplex PCR. The sample lists about 46,000 clones, 84% occurring once. The specimen was CD4+ T cells from blood buffy coats. The chain combines TRBV5-1 with TRBJ2-7, with 10 bases that match TRBD1. This clonotype was obtained from a human donor in good health. The CDR3 DNA is TGCGCCAGCAGCTGGACAGGGGGGTCCTACGAGCAGTACTTC. This codes for CASSWTGGSYEQYF.